These 18 T cell receptor beta chains came from one sample sequenced in a study of post-analysis software for immune sequencing data. Findings and caveats of the study: The five TRBV segments detected at higher frequency in patients than in controls included TRBV5-6, TRBV5-1 and TRBV20-1.

Antigens for these TCRs are unknown. Carried by the TCR beta cDNA libraries were unique molecular identifiers. TCRdb called the PCR reads again in MiXCR, with one record for every CDR3 protein. The sample lists 700,000 to 900,000 distinct CDR3 sequences; roughly 50% were seen once. The specimen was blood. These receptors were taken from a girl under 18 with multiple sclerosis.

V gene TRBV15 combines with J gene TRBJ1-5; 9 bases align to TRBD1. Per the germline V gene, CDR1 is LNHNV and CDR2 is YYDKDF (reference sequence). The ends lost 5 bases at V and 7 bases at J; junction bases unmatched: 6. The CDR3 extends over 14 amino acids. The DNA for the CDR3 is TGTGCCACCAGCCGGGACAGGGTTAGGCAGCCCCAGCATTTT. This gives the protein CATSRDRVRQPQHF.

The chain recombines TRBV12-3 or TRBV12-4 with TRBJ1-1, with 7 bases aligning to TRBD1. The CDR3 is made up of 15 amino acids. The V gene end was trimmed by 5 bases and the J gene end by 0 bases; junction bases not matched to a gene: 6. The CDR3 spells CASSQQGTMNTEAFF. In DNA form, the CDR3 reads TGTGCCAGCAGTCAACAGGGGACCATGAACACTGAAGCTTTCTTT.

The chain links TRBV6-5 to TRBJ2-7, with 10 positions matching TRBD1. CDR1 is MNHEY and CDR2 is SVGAGI in the germline V gene. The ends lost 0 bases at V and 4 bases at J; junction bases unmatched: 3. This CDR3 is built from 15 residues. DNA for the CDR3: TGTGCCAGCAGTTACTCGGGACAGGGGTTTTACGAGCAGTACTTC. This codes for CASSYSGQGFYEQYF.

J is TRBJ1-1 and V is TRBV28; perhaps TRBD1 as D (6 bases). Germline assignment: CDR1 MDHEN and CDR2 SYDVKM. Between the trimmed V and J ends, which lost 7 bases and 4 bases, there was a span of 19 bases. The CDR3 is made up of 15 amino acids. For the CDR3, the DNA is TGTGCCAGCATGGTTGGGGGCGGAGGAGTCACTGAAGCTTTCTTT. Amino acid sequence: CASMVGGGGVTEAFF.

The rearrangement links TRBV7-2 to TRBJ2-1; D call uncertain. The CDR3 sequence is 13 residues long. V was trimmed by 2 bases and J by 6 bases, leaving 8 bases between them. Germline V gives CDR1 SGHTA, CDR2 FQGNSA. In DNA form, the CDR3 reads TGTGCCAGCAGCTTAATGGGAAGCAATGAGCAGTTCTTC. Its protein is CASSLMGSNEQFF.

The chain is built from TRBV6-5 and TRBJ1-1; the D is unclear. Per the germline V gene, CDR1 is MNHEY and CDR2 is SVGAGI. The length of the CDR3 is 15 residues. Trimming took off 0 bases at V and 4 bases at J, with 12 bases between the two ends. The CDR3 is CASSYSVPEATEAFF. CDR3 nucleotides: TGTGCCAGCAGTTACTCTGTACCCGAGGCCACTGAAGCTTTCTTT.

This sequence joins TRBV5-1 and TRBJ2-4; the D is unclear. The J call may be wrong; the DNA end is better matched by TRBJ2-7. This CDR3 has 15 residues. Per germline, CDR1 SGHRS and CDR2 YFSETQ. The CDR3 DNA reads TGCGCCAGCATGATGCTTGTTTCAGGTCGAGGCGAGCAGTACTTC. This sequence encodes CASMMLVSGRGEQYF.

The sample holds a few counts of this clonotype. The V call is TRBV12-3 or TRBV12-4, the J call TRBJ2-7; D might be TRBD1 (6 bases). The CDR3 is made up of 15 amino acids. V lost 7 bases and J lost 5, with 21 bases in between. The CDR3 coding sequence is TGTGCCAGCACCCAGTGGGCCCCAGGGGCGGACGAGCAGTACTTC. Protein product: CASTQWAPGADEQYF.

This chain uses TRBV6-5 with TRBJ2-4, with unresolved D. Germline V gene sequence: CDR1 MNHEY, CDR2 SVGAGI. The CDR3 runs to 11 residues. Between the trimmed V and J ends, which lost 2 bases and 13 bases, there was a span of 9 bases. In nucleotides, the CDR3 is TGTGCCAGCAGTTACGGGCAGGTACAGTACTTC. It encodes CASSYGQVQYF.

This clonotype was counted between two and nine times. The CDR3 spells CSVQTGSTEQYF. The DNA of the CDR3 is TGCAGCGTCCAGACAGGGTCGACGGAGCAGTACTTC. V is TRBV29-1 and J is TRBJ2-7; 7 bases fit TRBD1. J was trimmed by 7 bases and V by 6 bases; bases with no gene match: 9. Germline V gene data show CDR1 as SQVTM and CDR2 as ANQGSEA. The CDR3 is made up of 12 amino acids.

The chain is built from TRBV7-9 and TRBJ2-5, with a weak D call TRBD2 (7 bases). The V end lost 4 bases, the J end lost 6 bases, and 21 bases lay between the germline ends. The length of the CDR3 is 16 residues. Germline values: CDR1 SEHNR, CDR2 FQNEAQ (reference sequence). CDR3 DNA sequence: TGTGCCAGCAGCTCCCTCGAGCGGGGAGGGGGACAGACCCAGTACTTC. Amino acid sequence: CASSSLERGGGQTQYF. Looking up the rest from reference TRBV7-9 and TRBJ2-5 gives the full variable domain: DTGVSQNPRHKITKRGQNVTFRCDPISEHNRLYWYRQTLGQGPEFLTYFQNEAQLEKSRLLSDRFSAERPKGSFSTLEIQRTEQGDSAMYLCASSSLERGGGQTQYFGPGTRLLVL.

This clonotype was seen a handful of times. J is TRBJ2-1 and V is TRBV27; 8 positions agree with TRBD2. The germline V gene encodes CDR1 MNHEY and CDR2 SMNVEV (reference sequence). The V gene end was trimmed by 5 bases and the J gene end by 6 bases; junction bases not matched to a gene: 9. The CDR3 has 15 amino acids. This chain's CDR3 is CASSPHSGMGNEQFF. Written as DNA, the CDR3 is TGTGCCAGCAGTCCCCATAGCGGGATGGGCAATGAGCAGTTCTTC.

This chain uses TRBV12-3 or TRBV12-4 with TRBJ2-5, with 7 bases identical to TRBD1. The closer fit of TRBJ2-7 to the DNA end suggests the J call may be wrong. This CDR3 is 14 amino acids long. The CDR3 nucleotides read TGTGCCAGCAGCTACTGGACAGGTCGGAACGAGCAGTACTTC. Translated: CASSYWTGRNEQYF.

This clonotype has a handful of counts. The rearrangement joins TRBV12-3 or TRBV12-4 to TRBJ2-1; D perhaps matches TRBD1 (5 bases). The CDR3 is 14 amino acids. Trimming took 1 base from V and 8 from J, leaving 12 bases between them. The DNA for the CDR3 is TGTGCCAGCAGTTTAGACCGTTGGGGCCATGAGCAGTTCTTC. It codes for CASSLDRWGHEQFF.

The rearrangement links TRBV6-5 to TRBJ1-2, with D maybe TRBD1 (5 bases). CDR3 size: 14 residues. The V end lost 5 bases, the J end lost 4 bases, and 14 bases lay between the germline ends. The germline gives CDR1 MNHEY, CDR2 SVGAGI. CDR3 loop: CASSGTGTPYGYTF. The CDR3 DNA follows: TGTGCCAGCAGTGGAACCGGGACTCCCTATGGCTACACCTTC.

The chain employs TRBV11-2 and TRBJ2-1, with D unresolved. CDR3 length equals 16 residues. V lost 2 bases and J lost 7, with 18 bases in between. CDR1 is SGHAT, CDR2 FQNNGV, per germline. The CDR3 sequence: CASSLSVVGRRNEQFF. The CDR3 DNA is TGTGCCAGCAGCTTAAGCGTAGTTGGGCGGCGGAATGAGCAGTTCTTC.

This clonotype came up a few times. This chain uses TRBV12-3 or TRBV12-4 with TRBJ1-5; 7 positions match TRBD1. Trimming at V came to 1 base and at J to 5 bases, leaving 17 bases not matched to a gene. The CDR3 covers 19 residues. CDR3 amino acids: CASSLGVDVDRPRDQPQHF. DNA for the CDR3: TGTGCCAGCAGTTTAGGTGTAGACGTGGACAGGCCCCGCGATCAGCCCCAGCATTTT.

The rearrangement links TRBV5-6 to TRBJ1-4; D remains unclear. Germline CDR1 is SGHDT and CDR2 is YYEEEE. The CDR3 is made up of 14 amino acids. Trimming cost V 4 bases and J 5 bases, with 12 bases left between them. The CDR3 region is CASSPDQQNEKLFF. CDR3 bases: TGTGCCAGCAGCCCGGACCAGCAGAATGAAAAACTGTTTTTT.